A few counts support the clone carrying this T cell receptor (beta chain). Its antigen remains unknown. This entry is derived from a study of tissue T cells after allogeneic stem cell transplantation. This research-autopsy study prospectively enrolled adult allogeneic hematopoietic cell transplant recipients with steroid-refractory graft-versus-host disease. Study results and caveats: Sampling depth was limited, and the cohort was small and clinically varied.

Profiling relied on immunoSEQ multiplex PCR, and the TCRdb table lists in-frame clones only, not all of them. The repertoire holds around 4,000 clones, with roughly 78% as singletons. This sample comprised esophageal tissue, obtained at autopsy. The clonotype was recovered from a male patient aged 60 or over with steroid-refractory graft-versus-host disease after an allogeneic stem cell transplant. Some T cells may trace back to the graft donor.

The CDR3 DNA reads as TGTGCCAGCAGTCTTAACAATTCACCCCTCCACTTT. This encodes CASSLNNSPLHF. The gene calls are TRBV12-3 or TRBV12-4 and TRBJ1-6; D gene unclear. The CDR3 runs to 12 residues. V was clipped by 5 bases and J by 7 bases, with 6 bases between them.